What follows describes a single T cell receptor beta chain. This entry comes from a study of control samples from healthy donors and cancer patients. With 0 bases removed from V and 4 bases from J, the gap between germline ends came to 14 bases. CDR1 is MNHNS and CDR2 is SASEGT in the germline V gene. This CDR3 spans 16 amino acids. Sequenced by immunoSEQ multiplex PCR; TCRdb stores in-frame clones only, minus some. Of some 130,000 clones in the sample, 80% to 95% were seen once. Source material: blood. The TCR sequence derives from a woman in her 50s in good health. V gene TRBV6-1 combines with J gene TRBJ2-3, with D tentatively TRBD2 (6 bases). The CDR3 nucleotides are TGTGCCAGCAGTGAAGCGGGTTGGCTAGCGTCAGATACGCAGTATTTT. Translated, it gives CASSEAGWLASDTQYF.